The rows below give T cell receptor beta chains drawn from one sample of a study of CD8+CD57+ T cells in acquired aplastic anemia. TCRdb fed the reads into MiXCR, producing one record per CDR3 protein. The table records some 220,000 distinct CDR3 sequences, roughly 35% of them present only once. Sequencing input: sorted CD4+, CD8+, or CD8+CD57+ T cells (not recorded which) from PBMCs. The receptors were gathered from a human donor in good health, serving as a control. Each CDR3 is given with its conserved first and last residue. A D gene is named only where the DNA matches it firmly. Clone size, where shown, is once, few, many, or a class for clones that have expanded.

-	TRBV25-1	-	TRBJ1-2	CASSDSGRFGYGYTF	TGTGCCAGCAGTGATAGCGGCAGGTTTGGCTATGGCTACACCTTC
TRBD1	TRBV5-4	-	TRBJ1-5	CASSFSGGDQPQHF	TGTGCCAGCAGCTTCTCAGGGGGCGATCAGCCCCAGCATTTT
TRBD2	TRBV2	-	TRBJ2-1	CASRRTSGNEQFF	TGTGCCAGCAGGAGGACTAGCGGCAATGAGCAGTTCTTC
-	TRBV20-1	many	TRBJ2-5	CSARIGGQETQYF	TGCAGTGCTAGGATTGGCGGGCAAGAGACCCAGTACTTC
TRBD1	TRBV9	many	TRBJ1-2	CASNLGQPNYGYTF	TGTGCCAGCAACCTGGGACAGCCAAACTATGGCTACACCTTC
-	TRBV2	-	TRBJ1-2	CASLGQLVEGYTF	TGTGCCAGCCTTGGACAGCTAGTAGAAGGCTACACCTTC
-	TRBV3-1	-	TRBJ1-5	CASSQDTGFAQPQHF	TGTGCCAGCAGCCAAGATACGGGGTTTGCTCAGCCCCAGCATTTT
-	TRBV19	-	TRBJ2-2	CASSGGELFF	TGTGCCAGTAGTGGAGGGGAGCTGTTTTTT
TRBD2	TRBV2	many	TRBJ2-5	CASSLGLATQETQYF	TGTGCCAGCAGTTTGGGACTAGCGACCCAAGAGACCCAGTACTTC
TRBD2	TRBV9	-	TRBJ2-3	CASSVRSGTSTDTQYF	TGTGCCAGCAGCGTCAGGAGCGGGACCAGCACAGATACGCAGTATTTT
TRBD1	TRBV20-1	many	TRBJ1-1	CSARGDRGQVTEAFF	TGCAGTGCTAGAGGGGACAGGGGGCAGGTCACTGAAGCTTTCTTT
TRBD2	TRBV7-3	few	TRBJ2-7	CASSRVGGRSYEQYF	TGTGCCAGCAGCCGGGTGGGGGGGAGATCCTACGAGCAGTACTTC
TRBD2	TRBV7-3	once	TRBJ2-3	CASSLWAGESTDTQYF	TGTGCCAGCAGCTTATGGGCGGGGGAAAGCACAGATACGCAGTATTTT
TRBD2	TRBV10-1	many	TRBJ2-7	CASNCWSDLAGLTHEQYF	TGCGCCAGCAACTGCTGGAGTGATTTGGCGGGACTAACCCACGAGCAGTACTTC
-	TRBV12-3/TRBV12-4	few	TRBJ2-1	CASSIRGLGGEQFF	TGTGCCAGCAGTATACGGGGGCTAGGGGGTGAGCAGTTCTTC
-	TRBV19	many	TRBJ1-1	CASSLWGVLNTEAFF	TGTGCCAGTAGTCTCTGGGGAGTACTAAACACTGAAGCTTTCTTT
-	TRBV9	-	TRBJ2-1	CASGQGTVPNEQFF	TGTGCCAGCGGTCAGGGGACTGTACCCAATGAGCAGTTCTTC
-	TRBV30	few	TRBJ2-5	CAWTPYTGAQETQYF	TGTGCCTGGACGCCTTATACGGGTGCCCAAGAGACCCAGTACTTC
-	TRBV7-9	many	TRBJ1-1	CASSQRQATNTEAFF	TGTGCCAGCAGTCAGAGACAGGCCACGAACACTGAAGCTTTCTTT
TRBD2	TRBV7-2	many	TRBJ2-1	CASSLALTSFSYNEQFF	TGTGCCAGCAGCTTAGCCTTGACTAGCTTCTCCTACAATGAGCAGTTCTTC
TRBD1	TRBV25-1	-	TRBJ2-7	CASSADRGRFQSGVTYEQYF	TGTGCCAGCAGTGCCGACAGGGGGCGCTTCCAAAGCGGTGTGACCTACGAGCAGTACTTC
-	TRBV7-2	-	TRBJ1-2	CASSSIGYGYGYTF	TGTGCCAGCAGCTCGATCGGGTACGGCTATGGCTACACCTTC
TRBD1	TRBV19	many	TRBJ1-6	CASSGQGAGNSPLHF	TGTGCCAGTAGTGGACAGGGGGCCGGCAATTCACCCCTCCACTTT
TRBD2	TRBV4-1	-	TRBJ2-7	CASSHHTIASGVSYEQYF	TGCGCCAGCAGCCATCACACAATCGCCAGCGGGGTCTCCTACGAGCAGTACTTC
-	TRBV11-1	-	TRBJ1-1	CASSLVGGGARNTEAFF	TGTGCCAGCAGCTTGGTAGGCGGTGGGGCGAGGAACACTGAAGCTTTCTTT
-	TRBV30	-	TRBJ1-2	CACRYHQGLAQATNYGYTF	TGTGCCTGCCGGTACCACCAGGGGTTGGCGCAGGCCACTAACTATGGCTACACCTTC
TRBD2	TRBV5-1	few	TRBJ2-5	CASSFSGGYQETQYF	TGCGCCAGCAGCTTTTCGGGGGGGTACCAAGAGACCCAGTACTTC
-	TRBV3-1	-	TRBJ1-2	CASSFVDGRGDGYTF	TGTGCCAGCAGCTTTGTTGACGGGCGCGGGGATGGCTACACCTTC
-	TRBV20-1	many	TRBJ1-2	CSARDPRQTDGYTF	TGCAGTGCTAGAGATCCTCGGCAGACTGATGGCTACACCTTC
-	TRBV20-1	many	TRBJ2-1	CSVGRGVEQFF	TGCAGTGTAGGTCGGGGTGTCGAGCAGTTCTTC
-	TRBV11-2	many	TRBJ1-2	CASSKGTGDRYGYTF	TGTGCCAGCAGCAAGGGAACAGGTGATCGCTATGGCTACACCTTC
TRBD2	TRBV2	-	TRBJ2-5	CASSSPRTGGETQYF	TGTGCCAGCAGCTCTCCTCGGACGGGGGGAGAGACCCAGTACTTC
TRBD2	TRBV4-1	few	TRBJ2-1	CASSLRLAGYNEQFF	TGCGCCAGCAGCCTTCGACTAGCGGGCTACAATGAGCAGTTCTTC
-	TRBV5-5	once	TRBJ2-2	CASTGFGAWGAGELFF	TGTGCCAGCACGGGGTTTGGGGCATGGGGAGCCGGGGAGCTGTTTTTT
-	TRBV7-8	many	TRBJ2-5	CASSLFPPTRGYF	TGTGCCAGCAGCTTGTTTCCCCCAACAAGGGGGTACTTC